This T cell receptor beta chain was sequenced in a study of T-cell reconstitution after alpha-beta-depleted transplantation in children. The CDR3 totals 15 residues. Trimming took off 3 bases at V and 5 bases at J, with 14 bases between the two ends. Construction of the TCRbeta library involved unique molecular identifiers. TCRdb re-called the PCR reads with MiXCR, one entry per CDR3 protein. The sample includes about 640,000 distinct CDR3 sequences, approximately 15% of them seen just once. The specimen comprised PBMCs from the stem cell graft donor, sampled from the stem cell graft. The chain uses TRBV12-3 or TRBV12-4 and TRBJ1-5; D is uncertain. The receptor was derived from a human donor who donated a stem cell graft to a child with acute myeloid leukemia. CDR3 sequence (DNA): TGTGCCAGCAGTTTTCGTGTGGCAGCACATCAGCCCCAGCATTTT. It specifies CASSFRVAAHQPQHF.